A selection of T cell receptor beta chains follows, all from one sample in a study of early T cells in non-severe SARS-CoV-2 infection. MiXCR, run by TCRdb on the 5' RACE reads, gives a single entry per CDR3 protein. This sample has 55,000 to 70,000 distinct CDR3 sequences, with about 11% found just once. The sequencing input was whole blood. Receptor source: an adult who was a healthcare worker with PCR-confirmed SARS-CoV-2 infection or an uninfected control (not recorded which). The CDR3 runs from the conserved cysteine through the conserved F or W. Each record gives: J gene, V gene, D gene, clone size, CDR3 DNA, CDR3 protein. The D gene is left open where the match is weak. Rows may omit the clone size; those that give it use once, few, many or a size class.

TRBJ2-1 TRBV6-2/TRBV6-3 NA NA TGTGCCAGCAGCCACAGGGTGAGCAATGAGCAGTTCTTC CASSHRVSNEQFF
TRBJ2-5 TRBV3-1 NA few TGTGCCAGCAGCCCGTCGGGAGTGCAAGAGACCCAGTACTTC CASSPSGVQETQYF
TRBJ1-6 TRBV28 NA many TGTGCCAGCACCGAAAGCACAGTGTCCCTCCACTTT CASTESTVSLHF
TRBJ2-1 TRBV11-2 TRBD2 few TGTGCCAGCAGCTCCTTAGCGGGATACAATGAGCAGTTCTTC CASSSLAGYNEQFF
TRBJ2-4 TRBV7-9 TRBD2 few TGTGCCAGCGGGGGAGGGCAACTAGCCAAAAACATTCAGTACTTC CASGGGQLAKNIQYF
TRBJ2-2 TRBV4-3 NA few TGCGCCAGCAGCCAAGGCCGGAACACCGGGGAGCTGTTTTTT CASSQGRNTGELFF
TRBJ2-5 TRBV5-1 NA NA TGCGCCAGCAGCTTGGGACAGAAAGAGACCCAGTACTTC CASSLGQKETQYF
TRBJ2-7 TRBV5-1 TRBD2 few TGCGCCAGCAGCTTGCATACTAGCGGGAGGATCTACGAGCAGTACTTC CASSLHTSGRIYEQYF
TRBJ1-6 TRBV6-1 TRBD1 many TGTGCCAGCAAATTGGACAGGTCGGATAATTCACCCCTCCACTTT CASKLDRSDNSPLHF
TRBJ2-2 TRBV7-8 TRBD2 few TGTGCCAGCAGTCCCACTAGCGGGGGGTACACCGGGGAGCTGTTTTTT CASSPTSGGYTGELFF
TRBJ2-1 TRBV27 TRBD1 few TGTGCCAGCAATCCGACCGGGACAGGGTCTCCCAATGAGCAGTTCTTC CASNPTGTGSPNEQFF
TRBJ2-2 TRBV7-9 NA NA TGTGCCAGCAGCCCATCCCTCACCGGGGAGCTGTTTTTT CASSPSLTGELFF
TRBJ2-3 TRBV12-3/TRBV12-4 NA many TGTGCCAGCAGTTTGGCGGGGGCCACAGATACGCAGTATTTT CASSLAGATDTQYF
TRBJ2-1 TRBV4-3 NA NA TGCGCCAGCAGCCAAGACGGCTTTGGGGGTAATGAGCAGTTCTTC CASSQDGFGGNEQFF
TRBJ2-1 TRBV2 TRBD2 few TGTGCCAGCAGGGTTCTACTAGCGGGAGAGCAGTTCTTC CASRVLLAGEQFF
TRBJ1-3 TRBV5-1 NA NA TGCGCCAGTTCATTCGGGGCCGACTCTGGAAACACCATATATTTT CASSFGADSGNTIYF
TRBJ1-6 TRBV7-2 NA many TGTGCCAGCAGCCTCTCCCGGACAGCCAATTCACCCCTCCACTTT CASSLSRTANSPLHF
TRBJ1-6 TRBV12-3/TRBV12-4 NA few TGTGCCAGCCGGGGTGCCTATTCACCCCTCCACTTT CASRGAYSPLHF
TRBJ2-7 TRBV28 NA many TGTGCCAGCCTGAGGTTAAACTCCTACGAGCAGTACTTC CASLRLNSYEQYF
TRBJ2-2 TRBV12-3/TRBV12-4 NA few TGTGCCAGCAGACGGACGGCGAACACCGGGGAGCTGTTTTTT CASRRTANTGELFF
TRBJ2-7 TRBV7-9 NA many TGTGCCAGCAGCTTTGAATGGTCGGGGAACGAGCAGTACTTC CASSFEWSGNEQYF
TRBJ1-1 TRBV20-1 NA NA TGCAGTGCTCCCCGCGGATGGAACACTGAAGCTTTCTTT CSAPRGWNTEAFF
TRBJ1-1 TRBV27 NA few TGTGCCAGCAGTCCCGGATCTGAAGCTTTCTTT CASSPGSEAFF
TRBJ2-3 TRBV4-3 TRBD2 many TGCGCCAGCAGCCGACTAGCAGGGTTAGATACGCAGTATTTT CASSRLAGLDTQYF
TRBJ1-1 TRBV6-6 NA many TGTGCCAGCAGTTACTCGGACAGAAAGAACACTGAAGCTTTCTTT CASSYSDRKNTEAFF
TRBJ2-7 TRBV9 TRBD2 many TGTGCCAGCAGCGTAGTATTGCGACTAGCGGTTTTCTCCTACGAGCAGTACTTC CASSVVLRLAVFSYEQYF
TRBJ2-1 TRBV11-2 TRBD1 NA TGTGCCAGCAGCCTAGACAGGGTTGGCAATGAGCAGTTCTTC CASSLDRVGNEQFF
TRBJ2-5 TRBV3-1 NA NA TGTGCCAGCAGCCAAGATCTGACGGCGGTCCAAGAGACCCAGTACTTC CASSQDLTAVQETQYF
TRBJ2-5 TRBV10-3 TRBD2 NA TGTGCCGCCCCCGGGGGGAGATGGGAGACCCAGTACTTC CAAPGGRWETQYF
TRBJ2-7 TRBV6-6 NA NA TGTGCCAGCAGTTACGACCCCTACGAGCAGTACTTC CASSYDPYEQYF
TRBJ2-5 TRBV11-2 NA many TGTGCCAGCAGCCCTCGCACATCCCTAGGAGAGACCCAGTACTTC CASSPRTSLGETQYF
TRBJ2-3 TRBV10-3 NA many TGTGCCATCAGTGAGACAACTAGCGGGACAGGGGATACGCAGTATTTT CAISETTSGTGDTQYF
TRBJ2-1 TRBV12-3/TRBV12-4 TRBD1 many TGTGCCAGCAGCCTCGGGACAGAGTACAATGAGCAGTTCTTC CASSLGTEYNEQFF
TRBJ2-5 TRBV30 NA few TGTGCCTGGAGTGGGCAGGGGCACGGGACCCAGTACTTC CAWSGQGHGTQYF
TRBJ2-2 TRBV7-9 NA NA TGTGCCAGCAGCTTATTCGAGGAGCTGTTTTTT CASSLFEELFF
TRBJ2-3 TRBV5-1 TRBD2 few TGCGCCAGCAGCTTGGTAGCGGGAAGCACAGATACGCAGTATTTT CASSLVAGSTDTQYF
TRBJ2-7 TRBV5-1 TRBD2 many TGCGCCAGCAGCTTGTCGGGAGGGCCCTACGAGCAGTACTTC CASSLSGGPYEQYF
TRBJ1-1 TRBV10-3 NA many TGTGCCATCAGATCAGGACCCCATACCGAAGCTTTCTTT CAIRSGPHTEAFF
TRBJ2-1 TRBV30 TRBD2 many TGTGCCTGGACTAGCGGGAGGGCCGGGGAGCAGTTCTTC CAWTSGRAGEQFF
TRBJ2-5 TRBV10-2 TRBD1 NA TGCGCCAGCAGGCCGGGACAGGGCGTAGAGACCCAGTACTTC CASRPGQGVETQYF
TRBJ2-5 TRBV15 TRBD2 few TGTGCCACCAGCAGAGGCACTAGCGGGAGGGAAGAGACCCAGTACTTC CATSRGTSGREETQYF
TRBJ1-2 TRBV27 TRBD1 many TGTGCCAGCGGGACAGGGTTAAACTATGGCTACACCTTC CASGTGLNYGYTF
TRBJ1-2 TRBV27 TRBD1 NA TGTGCCAGCAGTTTAGGGGATGGGACAGGGGATGGCTACACCTTC CASSLGDGTGDGYTF
TRBJ2-3 TRBV5-4 NA NA TGTGCCAGCAGCTGGGACGCAGATACGCAGTATTTT CASSWDADTQYF
TRBJ1-2 TRBV3-1 TRBD1 NA TGTGCCAGCAGCCCCAGGGGGCAGGGTGGCTACACCTTC CASSPRGQGGYTF
TRBJ1-1 TRBV6-1 NA NA TGTGCCAGCAGTGACAGGGCTGACACTGAAGCTTTCTTT CASSDRADTEAFF
TRBJ1-2 TRBV3-1 NA few TGTGCCAGCAGCCAAACTACTCCGGGATTTTATGGCTACACCTTC CASSQTTPGFYGYTF
TRBJ2-1 TRBV7-2 NA NA TGTGCCAGCAGCTTAAAGGGCGGGAATGAGCAGTTCTTC CASSLKGGNEQFF
TRBJ2-5 TRBV7-2 NA NA TGTGCCAGCAGCCCCACTAATTTAGAGACCCAGTACTTC CASSPTNLETQYF
TRBJ2-7 TRBV20-1 TRBD2 many TGCAGTGCTAGACCCACTAGCGGGAGGTTTTCTGAGCAGTACTTC CSARPTSGRFSEQYF
TRBJ2-3 TRBV11-2 NA many TGTGCCAGCAGCTTAAACAGGGCCAAAGATACGCAGTTTTTT CASSLNRAKDTQFF
TRBJ2-7 TRBV18 TRBD1 few TGTGCCAGCTCACCAACCGGGACAGCGATTTACGAGCAGTACTTC CASSPTGTAIYEQYF
TRBJ2-5 TRBV20-1 TRBD2 many TGCAGTGCTAGAGATGAAAGCGGGAAAGAGACCCAGTACTTC CSARDESGKETQYF
TRBJ2-5 TRBV2 TRBD2 NA TGTGCCAGCAGTTTGACTAGCGGGAGGGAGACCCAGTACTTC CASSLTSGRETQYF
TRBJ2-6 TRBV6-6 NA few TGTGCCAGCCGGGGTGGACTCTCTGGGGCCAACGTCCTGACTTTC CASRGGLSGANVLTF
TRBJ1-1 TRBV7-9 TRBD1 NA TGTGCCGGAAACTGGGACAGCCAATGGGGGACTGAAGCTTTCTTT CAGNWDSQWGTEAFF
TRBJ2-3 TRBV6-5 TRBD2 NA TGTGCCAGCACTCCGTTAGCGGGAACCCGGATGAGTACGCAGTATTTT CASTPLAGTRMSTQYF
TRBJ2-2 TRBV29-1 TRBD1 NA TGCAGCGTACGGGCGGGGACAGGAAACACCGGGGAGCTGTTTTTT CSVRAGTGNTGELFF
TRBJ2-3 TRBV18 TRBD1 NA TGTGCCAGCTCACCACGGGGACAGTACTACACAGATACGCAGTATTTT CASSPRGQYYTDTQYF